This TCR beta chain emerged from a study of identical twins. Template switching (which added a universal primer site) was used, and cDNA carried unique molecular identifiers. In TCRdb, the 5' RACE reads were re-called with MiXCR into one record per CDR3 protein. The repertoire consists of about 520,000 distinct CDR3 sequences, with roughly a fifth occurring once and the leading ten covering about 0.93%. V gave up 0 bases and J gave up 5 bases, with 16 bases separating them. The CDR3 has 16 amino acids. Germline V gene sequence: CDR1 LGHNA, CDR2 YSLEER. The same data also went into a second study, on T cells expressing NK-cell markers. As reported in that work: Of CD8+ T cells, about 1.0-8% belonged to dominant NKG2C+ clonotypes in roughly 6 donors.

This rearrangement joins TRBV4-3 to TRBJ2-5; perhaps TRBD2 as D (5 bases). The sample comprised CD4+ T cells sorted from blood. The sequence was collected from a woman under 30 in good health. The CDR3 DNA is TGCGCCAGCAGCCAAGACAGAAGCCTCCGCGGGGAGACCCAGTACTTC. It codes for CASSQDRSLRGETQYF.